This TCR beta chain was identified in a study of blood T cell repertoires in COVID-19. Using immunoSEQ multiplex PCR, the repertoire was profiled, and TCRdb retains in-frame clones only, with some absent. The data show 180,000 or so clones, with almost 85% seen just once and 6% to 9% held by the top ten. The CDR3 extends over 16 amino acids. With 3 bases removed from V and 0 bases from J, the gap between germline ends came to 13 bases. Germline V lookup: CDR1 KGHSH, CDR2 LQKENI. The sequenced sample was peripheral blood. The source is a man in his forties or fifties who had recovered from COVID-19. The chain employs TRBV18 and TRBJ2-3; possibly TRBD1 for D (5 bases). CDR3 coding DNA: TGTGCCAGCTCACCCCCTGGCAGGGATAGCACAGATACGCAGTATTTT. It specifies CASSPPGRDSTDTQYF. Variable domain in full (rest from reference TRBV18 and TRBJ2-3): NAGVMQNPRHLVRRRGQEARLRCSPMKGHSHVYWYRQLPEEGLKFMVYLQKENIIDESGMPKERFSAEFPKEGPSILRIQQVVRGDSAAYFCASSPPGRDSTDTQYFGPGTRLTVL.